The TCR beta chain under discussion was sequenced for a study of cytomegalovirus exposure and HLA in healthy donors. PCR primers comprised 60 Vbeta and 13 Jbeta primers. This table comes from immunoSEQ multiplex PCR, and its TCRdb copy is limited to in-frame clones, with some not included. The sample contains about 200,000 clones, approximately 79% of which appear only once. The sequence derives from a man aged 45-65 years in good health and CMV-seronegative. Sample: PBMCs.

The CDR3 is CASSQAGTGYSNQPQHF. CDR3 coding DNA: TGCGCCAGCAGCCAAGCCGGGACAGGGTATAGCAATCAGCCCCAGCATTTT. J is TRBJ1-5 and V is TRBV4-1; TRBD1 agrees at 9 bases. Germline V gives CDR1 MGHRA, CDR2 YSYEKL. V shed 1 base, J shed 0 bases, and the junction held 4 bases outside the gene matches. This CDR3 spans 17 amino acids.